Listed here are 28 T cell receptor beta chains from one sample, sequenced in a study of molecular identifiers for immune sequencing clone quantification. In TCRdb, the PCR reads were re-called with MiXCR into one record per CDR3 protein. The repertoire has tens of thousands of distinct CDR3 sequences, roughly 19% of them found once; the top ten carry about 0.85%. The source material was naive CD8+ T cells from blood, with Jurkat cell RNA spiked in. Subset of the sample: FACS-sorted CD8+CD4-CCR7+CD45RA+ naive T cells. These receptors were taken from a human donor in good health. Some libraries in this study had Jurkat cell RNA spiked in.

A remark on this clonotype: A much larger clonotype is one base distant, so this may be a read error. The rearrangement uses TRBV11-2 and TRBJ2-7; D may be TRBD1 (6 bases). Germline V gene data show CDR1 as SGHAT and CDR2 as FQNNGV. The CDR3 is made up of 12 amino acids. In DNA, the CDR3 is TGTGTCAGCAGCGCCGGGACACCGGAGCAGTACTTC. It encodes CVSSAGTPEQYF.

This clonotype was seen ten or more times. In DNA, the CDR3 is TGTGCCAGCAGCTTAGGACAGGGGATCGTCGACGAGCAGTACTTC. Amino acid sequence: CASSLGQGIVDEQYF. This chain connects TRBV7-9 to TRBJ2-7, with TRBD1 matching over 8 bases. The J segment lost 5 bases and the V segment lost 1 base, leaving 7 bases of the junction unmatched. CDR3 size: 15 residues. Germline V gene data show CDR1 as SEHNR and CDR2 as FQNEAQ (reference sequence).

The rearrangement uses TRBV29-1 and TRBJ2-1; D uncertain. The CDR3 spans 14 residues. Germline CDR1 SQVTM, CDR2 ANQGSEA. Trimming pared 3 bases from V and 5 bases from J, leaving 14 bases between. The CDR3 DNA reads TGCAGCGTTGAGTCGATCCAAATGAACAATGAGCAGTTCTTC. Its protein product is CSVESIQMNNEQFF.

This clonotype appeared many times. The CDR3 bases are TGTGCCAGCAGCCAAGATGCCGACTATCTTCAAGAGACCCAGTACTTC. Amino acids: CASSQDADYLQETQYF. The chain links TRBV3-1 to TRBJ2-5; weak D call: TRBD2 (5 bases). The CDR3 is 16 amino acids. Trimming took off 0 bases at V and 2 bases at J, with 13 bases between the two ends. CDR1 and CDR2 from the germline V gene are LGHDT and YNNKEL (reference sequence).

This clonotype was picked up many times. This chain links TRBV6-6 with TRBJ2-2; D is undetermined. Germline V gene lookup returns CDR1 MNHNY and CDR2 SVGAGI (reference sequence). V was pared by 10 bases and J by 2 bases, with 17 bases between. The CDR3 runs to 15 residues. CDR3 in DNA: TGTGCCACCGAGACACTCAACGAAAACACCGGGGAGCTGTTTTTT. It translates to CATETLNENTGELFF.

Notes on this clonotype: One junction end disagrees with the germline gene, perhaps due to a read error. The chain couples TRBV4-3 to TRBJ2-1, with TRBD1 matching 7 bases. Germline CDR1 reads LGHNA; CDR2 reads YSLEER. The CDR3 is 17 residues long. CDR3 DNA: TGCGCCAGCAGCCGGACCCGGGACAGAAGCTCCTACAATGCGCAGTTCTTC. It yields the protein CASSRTRDRSSYNAQFF.

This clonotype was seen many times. In nucleotides, the CDR3 is TGTGCCAGCAGTAAATACGGGGAAAAGAACTATGGCTACACCTTC. It specifies CASSKYGEKNYGYTF. V usage is TRBV12-3 or TRBV12-4 and J usage is TRBJ1-2; D remains unclear. With 5 bases removed from V and 2 bases from J, the gap between germline ends came to 15 bases. The CDR3 length is 15 residues.

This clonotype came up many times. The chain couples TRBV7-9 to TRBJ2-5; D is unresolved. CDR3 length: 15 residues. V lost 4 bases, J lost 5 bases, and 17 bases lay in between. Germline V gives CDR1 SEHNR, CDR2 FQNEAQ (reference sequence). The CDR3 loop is CASSSVGHDGETQYF. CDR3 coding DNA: TGTGCCAGCAGCTCCGTCGGTCACGATGGGGAGACCCAGTACTTC.

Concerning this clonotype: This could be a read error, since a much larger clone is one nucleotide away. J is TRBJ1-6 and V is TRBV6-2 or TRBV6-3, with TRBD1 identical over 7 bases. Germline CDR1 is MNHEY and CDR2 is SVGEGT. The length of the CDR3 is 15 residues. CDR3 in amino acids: CASRTNRGVGSSLHF. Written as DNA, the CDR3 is TGTGCCAGCAGGACAAACAGGGGCGTCGGTTCATCCCTCCACTTT.

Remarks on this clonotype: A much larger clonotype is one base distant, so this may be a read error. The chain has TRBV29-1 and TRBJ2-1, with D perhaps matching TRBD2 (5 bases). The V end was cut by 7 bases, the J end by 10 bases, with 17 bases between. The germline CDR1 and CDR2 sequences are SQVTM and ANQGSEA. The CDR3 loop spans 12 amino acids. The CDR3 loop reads CSAWIPTGEQFF. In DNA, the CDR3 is TGCAGCGCATGGATTCCGACGGGGGAGCAGTTCTTC.

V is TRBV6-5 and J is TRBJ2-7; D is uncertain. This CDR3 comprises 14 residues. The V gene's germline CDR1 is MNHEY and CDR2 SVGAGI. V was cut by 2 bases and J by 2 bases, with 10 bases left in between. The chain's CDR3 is CASSYGPSAYEQYF. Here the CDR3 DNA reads TGTGCCAGCAGTTACGGGCCCTCCGCCTACGAGCAGTACTTC.

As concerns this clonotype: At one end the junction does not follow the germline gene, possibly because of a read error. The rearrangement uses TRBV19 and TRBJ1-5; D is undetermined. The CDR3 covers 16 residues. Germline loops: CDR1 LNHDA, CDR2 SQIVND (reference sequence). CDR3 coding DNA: TGTGCCAGTAGTATCGGTGATCGGGGTTTCAATCAGCCCCGGCATTTT. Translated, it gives CASSIGDRGFNQPRHF.

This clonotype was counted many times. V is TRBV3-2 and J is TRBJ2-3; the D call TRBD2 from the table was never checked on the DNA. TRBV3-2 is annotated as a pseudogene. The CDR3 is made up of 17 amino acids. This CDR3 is CASSRSSGRADTDTQYF. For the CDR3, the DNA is TGTGCCAGCAGCCGCAGCAGCGGGAGGGCTGACACAGATACGCAGTATTTT.

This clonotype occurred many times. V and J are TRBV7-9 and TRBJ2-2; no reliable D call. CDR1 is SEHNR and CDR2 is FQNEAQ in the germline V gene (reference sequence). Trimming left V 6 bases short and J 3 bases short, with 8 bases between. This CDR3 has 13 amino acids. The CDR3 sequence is CASRSVYTGELFF. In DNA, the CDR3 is TGTGCCAGCAGATCGGTCTACACCGGGGAGCTGTTTTTT.

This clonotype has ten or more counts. The CDR3 region is CSARENRGTSTDTQYF. The CDR3 DNA sequence: TGCAGTGCTAGAGAAAACAGGGGAACGTCCACAGATACGCAGTATTTT. The rearrangement joins TRBV20-1 to TRBJ2-3; 7 bases map to TRBD1. The CDR3 is 16 amino acids. The V and J ends lost 0 bases and 2 bases, in that order; junction bases with no gene match: 8. Per germline, CDR1 DFQATT and CDR2 SNEGSKA (reference sequence).

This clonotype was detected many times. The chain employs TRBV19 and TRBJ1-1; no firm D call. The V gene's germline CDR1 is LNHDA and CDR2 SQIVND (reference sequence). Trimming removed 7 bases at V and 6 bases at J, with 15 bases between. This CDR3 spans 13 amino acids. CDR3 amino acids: CASIVMGSAEAFF. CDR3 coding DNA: TGTGCCAGTATTGTCATGGGTTCCGCTGAAGCTTTCTTT.

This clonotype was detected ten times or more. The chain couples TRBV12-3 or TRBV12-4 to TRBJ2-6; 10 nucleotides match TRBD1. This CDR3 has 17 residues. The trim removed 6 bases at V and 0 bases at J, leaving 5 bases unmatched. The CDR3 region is CASRPGQGSSGANVLTF. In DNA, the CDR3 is TGTGCCAGCAGACCGGGACAGGGGTCCTCTGGGGCCAACGTCCTGACTTTC.

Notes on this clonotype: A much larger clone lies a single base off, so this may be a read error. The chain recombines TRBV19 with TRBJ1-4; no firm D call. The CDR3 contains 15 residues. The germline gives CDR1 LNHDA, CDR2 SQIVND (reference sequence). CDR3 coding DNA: TGTGCCAGTAGTCTTACCCAGCCAACTAATGAAAAACTGCTTTTT. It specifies CASSLTQPTNEKLLF.

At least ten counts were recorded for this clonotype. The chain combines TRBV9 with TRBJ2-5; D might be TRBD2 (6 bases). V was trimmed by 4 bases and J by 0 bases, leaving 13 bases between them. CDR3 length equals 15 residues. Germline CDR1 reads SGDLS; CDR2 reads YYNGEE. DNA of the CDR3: TGTGCCAGCAGCACCGACTTAGCGGACCAAGAGACCCAGTACTTC. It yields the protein CASSTDLADQETQYF.

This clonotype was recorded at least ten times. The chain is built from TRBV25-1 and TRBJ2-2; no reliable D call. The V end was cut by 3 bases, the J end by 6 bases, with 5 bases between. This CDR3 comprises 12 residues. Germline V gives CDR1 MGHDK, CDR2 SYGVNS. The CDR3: CASSENAGELFF. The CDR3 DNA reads TGTGCCAGCAGTGAGAATGCCGGGGAGCTGTTTTTT.

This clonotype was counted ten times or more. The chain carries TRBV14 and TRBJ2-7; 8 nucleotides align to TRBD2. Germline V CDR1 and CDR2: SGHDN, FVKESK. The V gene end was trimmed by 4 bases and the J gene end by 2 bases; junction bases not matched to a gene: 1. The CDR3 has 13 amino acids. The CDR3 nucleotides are TGTGCCAGCAGCCCGGGACTAGCCTACGAGCAGTACTTC. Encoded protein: CASSPGLAYEQYF.

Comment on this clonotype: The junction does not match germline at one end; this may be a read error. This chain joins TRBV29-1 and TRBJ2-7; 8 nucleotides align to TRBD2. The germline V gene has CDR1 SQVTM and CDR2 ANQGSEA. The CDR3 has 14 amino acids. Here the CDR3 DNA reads TGCAGCGCTGAAGGGCCGGGAGGGCGAAGTGGGCAGTACTTC. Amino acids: CSAEGPGGRSGQYF.

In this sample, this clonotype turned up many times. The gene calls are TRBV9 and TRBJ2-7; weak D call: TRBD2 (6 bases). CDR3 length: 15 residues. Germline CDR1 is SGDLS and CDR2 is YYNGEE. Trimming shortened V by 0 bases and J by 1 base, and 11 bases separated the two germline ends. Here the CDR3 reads CASSVGPAGSYEQYF. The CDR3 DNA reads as TGTGCCAGCAGCGTAGGACCGGCGGGATCCTACGAGCAGTACTTC.

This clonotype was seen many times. Here the CDR3 DNA reads TGTGCCAGCAGCCTAGGGGGGACGAATCAGCCCCAGCATTTT. This translates into CASSLGGTNQPQHF. The chain couples TRBV28 to TRBJ1-5; D is possibly TRBD1 (6 bases). This CDR3 region has 14 residues. CDR1 is MDHEN and CDR2 is SYDVKM in the germline V gene. The V end was cut by 6 bases, the J end by 4 bases, with 13 bases between. Filled out from reference TRBV28 and TRBJ1-5, the complete variable domain reads DVKVTQSSRYLVKRTGEKVFLECVQDMDHENMFWYRQDPGLGLRLIYFSYDVKMKEKGDIPEGYSVSREKKERFSLILESASTNQTSMYLCASSLGGTNQPQHFGDGTRLSIL.

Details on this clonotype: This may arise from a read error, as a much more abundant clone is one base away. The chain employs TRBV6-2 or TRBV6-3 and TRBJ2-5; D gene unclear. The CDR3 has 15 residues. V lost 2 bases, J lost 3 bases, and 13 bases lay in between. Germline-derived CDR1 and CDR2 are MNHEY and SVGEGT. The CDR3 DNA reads TGTGCCAGCAGTTACGGTCAGGCAGAAAAAGAGACCCAGTACTTC. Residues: CASSYGQAEKETQYF.

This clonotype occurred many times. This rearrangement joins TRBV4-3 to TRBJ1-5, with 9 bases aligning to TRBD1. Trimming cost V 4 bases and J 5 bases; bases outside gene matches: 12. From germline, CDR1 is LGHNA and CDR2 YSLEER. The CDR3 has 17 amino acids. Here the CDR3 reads CASSLRAGTGFDQPQHF. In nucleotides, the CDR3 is TGCGCCAGCAGCCTGAGGGCCGGGACAGGGTTCGATCAGCCCCAGCATTTT.

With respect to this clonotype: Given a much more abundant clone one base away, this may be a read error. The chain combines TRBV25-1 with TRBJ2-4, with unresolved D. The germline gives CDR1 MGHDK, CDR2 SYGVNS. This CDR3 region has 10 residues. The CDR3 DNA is TGTGCCGGCAGTGTAGACATTCAGTACTTC. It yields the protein CAGSVDIQYF.

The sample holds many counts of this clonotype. The CDR3 nucleotides read TGTGCCAGCAGCTCCGGGACAGGGAAATATGGAGAGACCCAGTACTTC. Translated, it gives CASSSGTGKYGETQYF. The rearrangement joins TRBV9 to TRBJ2-5; TRBD1 matches 9 bases. The J segment lost 4 bases and the V segment lost 4 bases, leaving 11 bases of the junction unmatched. The CDR3 is 16 amino acids. CDR1 SGDLS and CDR2 YYNGEE come from the germline V gene.